The TCR beta chain under discussion was sequenced for a study of blood T cell repertoires in COVID-19. Study-wide background: Acute and convalescent COVID-19 specimens originated in the United States, Italy and Spain. Sources were T cells, B-cell-depleted T cells, or PBMCs; the material itself was cDNA or gDNA.

This clone was found a few times. Sequenced by immunoSEQ multiplex PCR; TCRdb stores in-frame clones only, minus some. The sample holds just over 250,000 clones; around nine tenths are singletons and the top ten take around 9.1%. CDR1 and CDR2 (germline): MGHRA, YSYEKL. This CDR3 has 20 residues. V lost 0 bases, J lost 9 bases, and 20 bases stayed unmatched. The clonotype originates from a middle-aged man who had recovered from COVID-19. Material for sequencing was peripheral blood. The chain uses TRBV4-1 and TRBJ2-1; TRBD2 aligns across 10 bases. Written as DNA, the CDR3 is TGCGCCAGCAGCCAAGAAGAAAGCGGGGGGGCAACGAATTCACGAGGTGAGCAGTTCTTC. Amino acid sequence: CASSQEESGGATNSRGEQFF.